This T cell receptor (beta chain) stems from a study of cytomegalovirus exposure and HLA in healthy donors. The CDR3 runs to 13 residues. The germline V gene has CDR1 SGHVS and CDR2 FNYEAQ. J lost 7 bases, V lost 5 bases, and 7 bases had no gene match. Researchers ran the PCR with 60 Vbeta and 13 Jbeta primers. Data came from immunoSEQ multiplex PCR; TCRdb stores just in-frame clones and leaves some out. The profile shows nearly 200,000 clones, 75% to 80% of them singletons. Whole-study results and caveats: A later analysis reportedly found that, within productive TCRs, an Asian-associated ancestry cluster had fewer N-insertions than the mean observed across the roughly 730 donors. When analyzed later, the rates of TCR association showed variation by HLA locus, with DRB1 the most and HLA-C the fewest.

On this clone: The antigen remains undetermined.

These donors, healthy bone marrow donors, were studied. Material: PBMCs. The chain has TRBV7-6 and TRBJ1-1; TRBD1 agrees at 7 bases. The sequence derives from a woman in her twenties or thirties in good health and CMV-seropositive. The CDR3 loop is CASSPYRGSEAFF. As DNA, the CDR3 is TGTGCCAGCAGCCCCTACAGGGGCAGTGAAGCTTTCTTT.